This entry lists 15 T cell receptor beta chains sequenced from one sample in a study of blood T cells in healthy people across ages. A second PCR of 7 to 11 cycles used a sample-barcoded 5' primer and a J-beta primer mix. TCRdb called the 5' RACE reads again in MiXCR, with one record for every CDR3 protein. The sample yields about 670,000 distinct CDR3 sequences, about 51% seen once. The sequencing sample was made of blood. The receptors stem from a woman older than 75 in good health.

Remarks on this clonotype: A much larger clone lies a single base off, so this may be a read error. The V gene is TRBV5-1, the J gene TRBJ2-7, with no clear D. CDR1 and CDR2 from the germline V gene are SGHRS and YFSETQ. This CDR3 spans 12 amino acids. The CDR3 nucleotides are TGCGCCGGCAGCTTCCCCGATCACTCCCAGTACTTC. It translates to CAGSFPDHSQYF.

This clonotype is a singleton in its sample. A much larger clone is a single base away; this may be a read error. The gene calls are TRBV20-1 and TRBJ1-2; TRBD1 might be the D (5 bases). Trimming shortened V by 6 bases and J by 4 bases, and 12 bases separated the two germline ends. Germline lookup yields CDR1 DFQATT and CDR2 SNEGSKA (reference sequence). The CDR3 is 12 residues long. The CDR3 loop reads CSAPAGSYGYTF. CDR3 DNA: TGCAGTGCGCCCGCAGGGTCCTATGGCTACACCTTC.

The V call is TRBV28, the J call TRBJ2-5; 7 nucleotides line up with TRBD2. The DNA end is more similar to TRBJ2-7, so the J call may be wrong. This CDR3 has 14 amino acids. Germline V lookup: CDR1 MDHEN, CDR2 SYDVKM. The CDR3 nucleotides read TGTGCCAGCAGCCCTAGCGGCGAATCCTACGAGCAGTACTTC. Protein: CASSPSGESYEQYF.

This clonotype was counted ten times or more. This chain uses TRBV5-6 with TRBJ2-3; no firm D call. CDR1 is SGHDT and CDR2 is YYEEEE in the germline V gene. The CDR3 sequence is 18 residues long. V gave up 1 base and J gave up 2 bases, with 20 bases separating them. The CDR3 coding sequence is TGTGCCAGCAGCTTGCGGGTGTGGGGTCAGAGTTACACAGATACGCAGTATTTT. Its protein is CASSLRVWGQSYTDTQYF.

The chain employs TRBV18 and TRBJ1-2; D is possibly TRBD1 (5 bases). The CDR3 is made up of 14 amino acids. The V end lost 4 bases, the J end lost 3 bases, and 12 bases lay between the germline ends. In germline, CDR1 is KGHSH, CDR2 LQKENI. Here the CDR3 DNA reads TGTGCCAGCTCACTTTCCGCGGGGGACTATGGCTACACCTTC. This encodes CASSLSAGDYGYTF.

Note on this clonotype: Just one base apart from a much larger clone, this may be a read error. The V gene is TRBV12-3 or TRBV12-4, the J gene TRBJ2-5; 9 bases fit TRBD1. The better agreement between TRBJ2-7 and the DNA end casts doubt on the J call. The CDR3 covers 14 residues. The CDR3 DNA is TGTGTCAGCAGAATGACAGGGGGAGTGAACGAGCAGTACTTC. Amino acids: CVSRMTGGVNEQYF.

In the case of this clonotype: A much larger clone lies a single base off, so this may be a read error. The rearrangement uses TRBV20-1 and TRBJ2-1, with D perhaps assigned TRBD1 or TRBD2 (5 bases each). V dropped 3 bases and J dropped 0 bases, with 12 bases sitting between them. The length of the CDR3 is 15 residues. Per the germline V gene, CDR1 is DFQATT and CDR2 is SNEGSKA (reference sequence). CDR3 nucleotides: TGCAGTGCTAGTTCCCGGGGCCCCTCCTACAATGAGCAGTTCTTC. The encoded protein is CSASSRGPSYNEQFF.

The DNA for the CDR3 is TGTGCCAGCAGCTCTAGCGGAGGCGGGGCCTACGAGCAGTACTTC. As protein: CASSSSGGGAYEQYF. J is TRBJ2-7 and V is TRBV7-9, with 7 bases that match TRBD2. Looked up from germline, CDR1 is SEHNR and CDR2 is FQNEAQ (reference sequence). Trimming removed 4 bases from V and 2 bases from J; junction bases left unmatched: 8. There are 15 residues in the CDR3.

The chain combines TRBV10-1 with TRBJ2-1; 7 nucleotides match TRBD2. V lost 1 base and J lost 8; bases outside the gene matches: 8. The CDR3 covers 15 residues. The V gene's germline CDR1 is WNHNN and CDR2 SYGVQD (reference sequence). The CDR3 loop is CASSEFGRANYEQFF. The CDR3 DNA is TGCGCCAGCAGTGAGTTTGGGAGGGCAAACTATGAGCAGTTCTTC.

The V call is TRBV2, the J call TRBJ2-1, with a possible D match to TRBD1 (6 bases). The V end lost 6 bases, the J end lost 4 bases, and 19 bases lay between the germline ends. The CDR3 runs to 16 residues. Germline lookup yields CDR1 SNHLY and CDR2 FYNNEI. Here the CDR3 reads CASRLRSGQAYNEQFF. The DNA for the CDR3 is TGTGCCAGCAGGCTAAGGTCGGGACAAGCTTACAATGAGCAGTTCTTC. The full variable domain, rest sourced from reference TRBV2 and TRBJ2-1, is EPEVTQTPSHQVTQMGQEVILRCVPISNHLYFYWYRQILGQKVEFLVSFYNNEISEKSEIFDDQFSVERPDGSNFTLKIRSTKLEDSAMYFCASRLRSGQAYNEQFFGPGTRLTVL.

Note on this clonotype: Possible read error: a much larger clone is one base away. CDR3: CASSPGLEGEQYF. The CDR3 DNA is TGTGCCAGCTCACCCGGACTAGAAGGTGAGCAGTACTTC. The chain combines TRBV18 with TRBJ2-5, with TRBD2 identical over 7 bases. The V gene's germline CDR1 is KGHSH and CDR2 LQKENI. This CDR3 region has 13 residues. V gave up 3 bases and J gave up 11 bases; unmatched junction bases: 9. Full variable domain (outside the CDR3, taken from reference TRBV18 and TRBJ2-5): NAGVMQNPRHLVRRRGQEARLRCSPMKGHSHVYWYRQLPEEGLKFMVYLQKENIIDESGMPKERFSAEFPKEGPSILRIQQVVRGDSAAYFCASSPGLEGEQYFGPGTRLLVL.

This sequence joins TRBV12-3 or TRBV12-4 and TRBJ2-1; a possible D gene is TRBD2 (6 bases). This CDR3 spans 14 amino acids. V was pared by 3 bases and J by 8 bases, with 14 bases between. CDR3 DNA sequence: TGTGCCAGCAGTTTCATCGGGGGTAGTTATGAGCAGTTCTTC. This sequence encodes CASSFIGGSYEQFF.

The V and J genes are TRBV27 and TRBJ2-1; perhaps TRBD1 as D (6 bases). V lost 2 bases, J lost 9 bases, and 8 bases lay in between. Per germline, CDR1 MNHEY and CDR2 SMNVEV (reference sequence). The CDR3 is 12 residues long. DNA for the CDR3: TGTGCCAGCAGTTTACCCAGGGGTGAGCAGTTCTTC. Protein: CASSLPRGEQFF.

This chain links TRBV29-1 with TRBJ2-1, with TRBD2 matching over 9 bases. V lost 0 bases and J lost 0; bases outside the gene matches: 9. Germline CDR1 reads SQVTM; CDR2 reads ANQGSEA. CDR3 size: 18 residues. The CDR3 DNA reads TGCAGCGTTGAAGATCCAGCGGGGGGCCTGAACTCCTACAATGAGCAGTTCTTC. Translation gives CSVEDPAGGLNSYNEQFF.

The rearrangement uses TRBV2 and TRBJ1-2; 7 nucleotides line up with TRBD1. Germline V gene sequence: CDR1 SNHLY, CDR2 FYNNEI. The CDR3 extends over 12 amino acids. V trimming: 6 bases; J trimming: 10 bases; junction bases outside the gene matches: 8. As DNA, the CDR3 is TGTGCCAGCAGCAGGACAGGATCCTTCTACACCTTC. This translates into CASSRTGSFYTF.